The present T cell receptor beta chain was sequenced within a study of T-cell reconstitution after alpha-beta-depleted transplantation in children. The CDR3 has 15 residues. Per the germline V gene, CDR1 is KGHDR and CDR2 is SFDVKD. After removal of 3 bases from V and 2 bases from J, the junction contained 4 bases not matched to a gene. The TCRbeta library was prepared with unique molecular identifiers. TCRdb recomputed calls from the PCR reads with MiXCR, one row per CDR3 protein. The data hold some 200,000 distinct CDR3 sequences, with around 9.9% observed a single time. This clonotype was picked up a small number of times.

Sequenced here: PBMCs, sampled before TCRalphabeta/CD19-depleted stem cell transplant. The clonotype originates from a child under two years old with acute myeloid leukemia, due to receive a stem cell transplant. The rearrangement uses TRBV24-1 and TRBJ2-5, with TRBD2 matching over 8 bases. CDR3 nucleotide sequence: TGTGCCACCAGTGATAGAACGGGGGGGCAAGAGACCCAGTACTTC. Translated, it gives CATSDRTGGQETQYF.